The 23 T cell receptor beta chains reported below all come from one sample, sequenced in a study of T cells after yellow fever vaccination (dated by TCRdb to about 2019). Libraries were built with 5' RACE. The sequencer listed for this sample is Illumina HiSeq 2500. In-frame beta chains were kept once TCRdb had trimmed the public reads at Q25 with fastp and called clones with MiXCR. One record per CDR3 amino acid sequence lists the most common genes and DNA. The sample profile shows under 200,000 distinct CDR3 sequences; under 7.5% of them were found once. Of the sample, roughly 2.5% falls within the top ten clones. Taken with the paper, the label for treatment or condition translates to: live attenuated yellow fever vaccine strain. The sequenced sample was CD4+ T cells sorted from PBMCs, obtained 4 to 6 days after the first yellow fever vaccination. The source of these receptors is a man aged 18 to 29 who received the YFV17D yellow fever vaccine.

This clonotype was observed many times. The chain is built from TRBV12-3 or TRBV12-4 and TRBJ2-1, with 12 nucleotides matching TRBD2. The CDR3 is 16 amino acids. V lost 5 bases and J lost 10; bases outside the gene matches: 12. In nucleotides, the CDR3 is TGTGCCAGCAGTGCCCCGCTAGCGGGGGGGCCTAGGGAGCAGTTCTTC. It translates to CASSAPLAGGPREQFF.

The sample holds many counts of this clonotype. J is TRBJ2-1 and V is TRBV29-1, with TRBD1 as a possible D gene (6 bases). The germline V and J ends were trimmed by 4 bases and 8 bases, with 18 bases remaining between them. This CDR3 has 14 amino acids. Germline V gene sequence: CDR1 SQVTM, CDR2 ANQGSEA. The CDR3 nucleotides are TGCAGCGTTGCCGGGACAACTAAGGGCCATGAGCAGTTCTTC. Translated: CSVAGTTKGHEQFF.

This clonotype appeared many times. CDR3 sequence reads: CASSLGQYEQYV. DNA for the CDR3: TGTGCCAGCAGCTTGGGACAGTACGAGCAGTACGTC. This chain links TRBV5-6 with TRBJ2-7; D possibly corresponds to TRBD1 (5 bases). The CDR3 spans 12 residues. V was cut by 0 bases and J by 4 bases, with 5 bases left in between. Germline V CDR1 and CDR2: SGHDT, YYEEEE.

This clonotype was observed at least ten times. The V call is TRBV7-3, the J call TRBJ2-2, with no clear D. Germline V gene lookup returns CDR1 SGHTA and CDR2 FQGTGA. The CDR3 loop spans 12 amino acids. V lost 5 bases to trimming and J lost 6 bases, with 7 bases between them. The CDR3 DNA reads TGTGCCAGCAGCCCCACTGCCGGGGAGCTGTTTTTT. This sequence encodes CASSPTAGELFF.

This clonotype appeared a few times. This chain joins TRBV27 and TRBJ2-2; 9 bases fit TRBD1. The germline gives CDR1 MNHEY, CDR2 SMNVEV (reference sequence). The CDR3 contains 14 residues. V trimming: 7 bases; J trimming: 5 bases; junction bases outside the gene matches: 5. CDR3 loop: CASNRQGETGELFF. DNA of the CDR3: TGTGCCAGCAACCGACAGGGGGAAACCGGGGAGCTGTTTTTT.

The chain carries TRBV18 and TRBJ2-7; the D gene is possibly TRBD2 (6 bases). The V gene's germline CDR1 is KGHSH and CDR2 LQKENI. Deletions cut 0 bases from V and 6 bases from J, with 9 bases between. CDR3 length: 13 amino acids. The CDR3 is CASSPPEGIEQYF. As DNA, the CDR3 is TGTGCCAGCTCACCACCGGAGGGGATCGAGCAGTACTTC.

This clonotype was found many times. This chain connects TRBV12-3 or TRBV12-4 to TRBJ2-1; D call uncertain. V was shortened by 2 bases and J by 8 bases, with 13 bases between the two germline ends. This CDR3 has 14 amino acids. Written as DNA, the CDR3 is TGTGCCAGCAGTTTAACCCCCTTGGCCCATGAGCAGTTCTTC. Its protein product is CASSLTPLAHEQFF.

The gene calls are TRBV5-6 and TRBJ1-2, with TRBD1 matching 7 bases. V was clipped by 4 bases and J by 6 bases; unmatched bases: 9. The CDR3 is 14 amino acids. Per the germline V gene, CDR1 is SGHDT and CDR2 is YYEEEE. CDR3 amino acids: CASSAGPTGHGYTF. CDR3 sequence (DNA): TGTGCCAGCAGCGCCGGACCGACAGGGCATGGCTACACCTTC. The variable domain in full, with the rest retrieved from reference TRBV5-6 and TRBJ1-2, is DAGVTQSPTHLIKTRGQQVTLRCSPKSGHDTVSWYQQALGQGPQFIFQYYEEEERQRGNFPDRFSGHQFPNYSSELNVNALLLGDSALYLCASSAGPTGHGYTFGSGTRLTVV.

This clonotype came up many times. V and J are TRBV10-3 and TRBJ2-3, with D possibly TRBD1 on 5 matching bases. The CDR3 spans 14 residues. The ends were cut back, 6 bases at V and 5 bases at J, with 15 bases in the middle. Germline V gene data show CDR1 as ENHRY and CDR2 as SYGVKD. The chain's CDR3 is CAISPREDGDTQYF. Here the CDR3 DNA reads TGTGCCATCAGCCCCAGGGAAGATGGAGATACGCAGTATTTT.

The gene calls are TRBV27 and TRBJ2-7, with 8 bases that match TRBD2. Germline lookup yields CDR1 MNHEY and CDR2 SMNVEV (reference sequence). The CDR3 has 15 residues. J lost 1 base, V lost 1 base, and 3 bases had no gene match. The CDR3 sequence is CASSLFSSGSYEQYF. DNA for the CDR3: TGTGCCAGCAGTTTATTCTCTAGCGGGTCCTACGAGCAGTACTTC.

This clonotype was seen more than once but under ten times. CDR3 region: CASSPQGLEQYF. The DNA of the CDR3 is TGTGCCAGCTCACCACAGGGGCTTGAGCAGTACTTC. V is TRBV18 and J is TRBJ2-7, with D perhaps matching TRBD1 (5 bases). This CDR3 region has 12 residues. The V end lost 1 base, the J end lost 7 bases, and 8 bases lay between the germline ends. Germline CDR1 is KGHSH and CDR2 is LQKENI. The variable domain in full, completed from reference TRBV18 and TRBJ2-7, reads NAGVMQNPRHLVRRRGQEARLRCSPMKGHSHVYWYRQLPEEGLKFMVYLQKENIIDESGMPKERFSAEFPKEGPSILRIQQVVRGDSAAYFCASSPQGLEQYFGPGTRLTVT.

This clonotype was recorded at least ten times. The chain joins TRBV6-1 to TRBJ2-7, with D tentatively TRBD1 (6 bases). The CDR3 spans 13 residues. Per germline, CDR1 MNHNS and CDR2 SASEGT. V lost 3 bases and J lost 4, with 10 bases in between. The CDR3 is CASSDNRAYEQYV. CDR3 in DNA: TGTGCCAGCAGTGATAACAGGGCATACGAGCAGTACGTC.

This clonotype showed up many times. The CDR3 here is CASSSYRDQETQYF. Here the CDR3 DNA reads TGCGCCAGCAGCTCCTACAGGGATCAAGAGACCCAGTACTTC. The gene calls are TRBV5-1 and TRBJ2-5, with a possible D match to TRBD1 (6 bases). Germline CDR1 reads SGHRS; CDR2 reads YFSETQ. Trimming pared 3 bases from V and 2 bases from J, leaving 11 bases between. The CDR3 has 14 residues.

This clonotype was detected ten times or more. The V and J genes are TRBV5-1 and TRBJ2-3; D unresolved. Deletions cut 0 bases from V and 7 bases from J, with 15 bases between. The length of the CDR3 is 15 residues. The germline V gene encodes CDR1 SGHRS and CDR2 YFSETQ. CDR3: CASSLDSGPIYTQYF. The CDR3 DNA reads TGCGCCAGCAGCTTGGATTCCGGGCCGATTTATACGCAGTATTTT. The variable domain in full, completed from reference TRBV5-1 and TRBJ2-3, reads KAGVTQTPRYLIKTRGQQVTLSCSPISGHRSVSWYQQTPGQGLQFLFEYFSETQRNKGNFPGRFSGRQFSNSRSEMNVSTLELGDSALYLCASSLDSGPIYTQYFGPGTRLTVL.

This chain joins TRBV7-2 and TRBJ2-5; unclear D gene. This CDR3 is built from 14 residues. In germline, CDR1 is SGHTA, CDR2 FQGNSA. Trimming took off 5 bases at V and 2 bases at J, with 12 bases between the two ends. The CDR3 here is CASSPMGQQETQYF. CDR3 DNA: TGTGCCAGCAGCCCAATGGGCCAGCAAGAGACCCAGTACTTC. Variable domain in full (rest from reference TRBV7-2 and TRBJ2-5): GAGVSQSPSNKVTEKGKDVELRCDPISGHTALYWYRQSLGQGLEFLIYFQGNSAPDKSGLPSDRFSAERTGGSVSTLTIQRTQQEDSAVYLCASSPMGQQETQYFGPGTRLLVL.

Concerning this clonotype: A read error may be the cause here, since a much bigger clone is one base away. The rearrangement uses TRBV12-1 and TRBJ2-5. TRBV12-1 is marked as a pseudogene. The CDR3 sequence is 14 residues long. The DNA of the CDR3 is TGTGCCAGCGGCTTTGGCAACCTGGGAGAGACCCAGTACTTC. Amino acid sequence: CASGFGNLGETQYF.

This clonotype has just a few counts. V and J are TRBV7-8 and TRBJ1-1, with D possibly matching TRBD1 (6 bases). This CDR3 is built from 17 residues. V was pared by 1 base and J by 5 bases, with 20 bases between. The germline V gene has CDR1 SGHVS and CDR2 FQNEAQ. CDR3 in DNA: TGTGCCAGCAGCTTAGGCATTGTCAGGGGAAGGGCTACTGAAGCTTTCTTT. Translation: CASSLGIVRGRATEAFF.

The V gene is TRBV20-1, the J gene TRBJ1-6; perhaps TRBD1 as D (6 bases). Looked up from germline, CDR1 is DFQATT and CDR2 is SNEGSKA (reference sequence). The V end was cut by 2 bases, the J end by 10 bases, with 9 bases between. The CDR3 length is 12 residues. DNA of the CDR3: TGCAGTGCTAGACAGGGGACCTCACCCCTCCACTTT. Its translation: CSARQGTSPLHF.

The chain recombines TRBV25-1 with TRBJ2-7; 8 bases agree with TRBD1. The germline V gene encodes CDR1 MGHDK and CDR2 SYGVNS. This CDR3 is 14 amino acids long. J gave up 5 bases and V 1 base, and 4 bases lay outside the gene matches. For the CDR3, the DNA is TGTGCCAGCAGTGAATTCCCGGACAGGGACGAGCAGTACTTC. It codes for CASSEFPDRDEQYF.

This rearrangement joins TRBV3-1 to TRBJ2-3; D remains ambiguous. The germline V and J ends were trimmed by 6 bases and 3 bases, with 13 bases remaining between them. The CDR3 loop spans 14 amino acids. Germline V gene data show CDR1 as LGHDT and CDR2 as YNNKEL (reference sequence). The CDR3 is CASSSSPFTDTQYF. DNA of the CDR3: TGTGCCAGCAGTTCCTCGCCGTTTACAGATACGCAGTATTTT.

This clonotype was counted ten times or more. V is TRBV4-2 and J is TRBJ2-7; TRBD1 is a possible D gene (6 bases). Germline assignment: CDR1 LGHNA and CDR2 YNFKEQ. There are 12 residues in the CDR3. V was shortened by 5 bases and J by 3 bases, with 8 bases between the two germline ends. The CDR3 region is CASSGQYYEQYF. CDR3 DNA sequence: TGTGCCAGCAGCGGACAGTACTACGAGCAGTACTTC.

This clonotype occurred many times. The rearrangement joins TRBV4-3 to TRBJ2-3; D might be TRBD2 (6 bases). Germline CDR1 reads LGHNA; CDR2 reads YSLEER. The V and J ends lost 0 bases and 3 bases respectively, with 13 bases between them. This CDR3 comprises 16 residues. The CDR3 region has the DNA TGCGCCAGCAGCCAAGAATGGGGGGTAGGAACAGATACGCAGTATTTT. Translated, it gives CASSQEWGVGTDTQYF.

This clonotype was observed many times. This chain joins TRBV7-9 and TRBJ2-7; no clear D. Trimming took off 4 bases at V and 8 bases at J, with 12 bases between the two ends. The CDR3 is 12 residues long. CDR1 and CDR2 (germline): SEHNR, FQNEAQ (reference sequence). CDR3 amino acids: CASSSNLAQQYF. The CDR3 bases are TGTGCCAGCAGCTCGAATTTGGCCCAGCAGTACTTC.